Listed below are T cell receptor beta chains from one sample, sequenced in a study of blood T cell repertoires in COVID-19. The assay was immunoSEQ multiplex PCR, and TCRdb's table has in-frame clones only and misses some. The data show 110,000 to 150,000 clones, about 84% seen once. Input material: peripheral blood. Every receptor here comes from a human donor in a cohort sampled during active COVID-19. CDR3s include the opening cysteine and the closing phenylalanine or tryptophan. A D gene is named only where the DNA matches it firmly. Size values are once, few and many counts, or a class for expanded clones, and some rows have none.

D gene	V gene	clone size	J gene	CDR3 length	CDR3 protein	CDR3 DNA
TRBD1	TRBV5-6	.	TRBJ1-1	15	CASSLEQGRYTEAFF	TGTGCCAGCAGCTTGGAACAGGGGAGGTACACTGAAGCTTTCTTT
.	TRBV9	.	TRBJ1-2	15	CASSVEDSPNYGYTF	TGTGCCAGCAGCGTTGAGGACAGCCCTAACTATGGCTACACCTTC
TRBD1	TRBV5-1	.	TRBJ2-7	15	CASRLDRGASYEQYF	TGCGCCAGCAGGCTTGACAGGGGCGCATCCTACGAGCAGTACTTC
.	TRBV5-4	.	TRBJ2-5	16	CASSLDPQGGGETQYF	TGTGCCAGCAGCTTGGACCCCCAGGGGGGAGGAGAGACCCAGTACTTC
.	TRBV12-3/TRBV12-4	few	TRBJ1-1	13	CASSSKMNTEAFF	TGTGCCAGCAGCTCTAAGATGAACACTGAAGCTTTCTTT
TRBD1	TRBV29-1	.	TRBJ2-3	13	CSGGQGFTDTQYF	TGCAGCGGGGGACAGGGCTTCACAGATACGCAGTATTTT
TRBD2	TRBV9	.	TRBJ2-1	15	CASPGGPRSYNEQFF	TGTGCCAGCCCGGGGGGGCCGCGCTCCTACAATGAGCAGTTCTTC
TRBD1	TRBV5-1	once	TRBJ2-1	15	CASSLTGQGADEQFF	TGCGCCAGCAGCTTGACGGGACAGGGGGCGGATGAGCAGTTCTTC
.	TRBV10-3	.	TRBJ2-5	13	CAISESAGETQYF	TGTGCCATCAGTGAGTCCGCGGGAGAGACCCAGTACTTC
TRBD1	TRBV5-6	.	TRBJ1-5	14	CASSSGQGTQPQHF	TGTGCCAGCAGCTCGGGACAGGGGACTCAGCCCCAGCATTTT
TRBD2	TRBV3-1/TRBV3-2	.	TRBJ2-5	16	CASSQDSSGGQETQYF	TGTGCCAGCAGCCAAGATTCCAGCGGGGGGCAAGAGACCCAGTACTTC
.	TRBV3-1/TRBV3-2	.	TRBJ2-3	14	CASSSAGSTDTQYF	TGTGCCAGCAGCAGTGCGGGGAGCACAGATACGCAGTATTTT
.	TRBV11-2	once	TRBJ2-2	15	CASSLEGRATGELFF	TGTGCCAGCAGCTTAGAGGGCAGGGCTACCGGGGAGCTGTTTTTT
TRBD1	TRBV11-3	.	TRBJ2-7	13	CASSPGQGGVQYF	TGTGCCAGCAGCCCCGGACAGGGGGGAGTGCAGTACTTC
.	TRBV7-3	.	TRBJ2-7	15	CASSLTGSSSYEQYF	TGTGCCAGCAGCTTAACCGGGTCGAGCTCCTACGAGCAGTACTTC
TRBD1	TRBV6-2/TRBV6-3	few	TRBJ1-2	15	CASSYRQGQLDGYTF	TGTGCCAGCAGTTACCGGCAGGGACAGCTAGATGGCTACACCTTC
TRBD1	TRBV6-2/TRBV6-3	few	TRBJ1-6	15	CASSSEGTVWSPLHF	TGTGCCAGCAGCTCTGAGGGGACAGTTTGGTCACCCCTCCACTTT
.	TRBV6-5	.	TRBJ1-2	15	CASSLQVGLNYGYTF	TGTGCCAGCAGTTTGCAGGTGGGCTTAAACTATGGCTACACCTTC
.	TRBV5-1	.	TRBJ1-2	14	CASSLARTDASYTF	TGCGCCAGCAGCTTGGCTCGGACAGACGCGTCCTACACCTTC
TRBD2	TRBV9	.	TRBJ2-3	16	CASSVRTSGVQDTQYF	TGTGCCAGCAGCGTTCGGACTAGCGGGGTTCAGGATACGCAGTATTTT
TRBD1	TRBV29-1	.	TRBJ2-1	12	CSERQGPNKQFF	TGCAGCGAGCGACAGGGACCAAACAAGCAGTTCTTC
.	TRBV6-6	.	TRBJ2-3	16	CASIPSGGFGTDTQYF	TGTGCCAGCATCCCATCCGGAGGTTTCGGCACAGATACGCAGTATTTT
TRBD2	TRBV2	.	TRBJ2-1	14	CASSRTSGGNEQFF	TGTGCCAGCAGTAGGACTAGCGGGGGCAATGAGCAGTTCTTC
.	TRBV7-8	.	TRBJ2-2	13	CASSLRNTGELFF	TGTGCCAGCAGCTTACGGAACACCGGGGAGCTGTTTTTT
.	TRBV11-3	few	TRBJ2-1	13	CASSLGAINEQFF	TGTGCCAGCAGCTTAGGGGCAATCAATGAGCAGTTCTTC
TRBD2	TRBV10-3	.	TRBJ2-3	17	CAISESPLAGVTDTQYF	TGTGCCATCAGTGAGTCACCACTAGCGGGGGTCACAGATACGCAGTATTTT
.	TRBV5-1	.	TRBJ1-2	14	CASSFAERIYGYTF	TGCGCCAGCAGCTTCGCGGAAAGGATCTATGGCTACACCTTC
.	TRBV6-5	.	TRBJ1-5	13	CASGGDFNQPQHF	TGTGCCAGCGGGGGGGATTTCAATCAGCCCCAGCATTTT
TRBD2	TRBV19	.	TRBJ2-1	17	CASSIERGGLLMGEQFF	TGTGCCAGTAGTATAGAACGGGGGGGACTCCTAATGGGTGAGCAGTTCTTC